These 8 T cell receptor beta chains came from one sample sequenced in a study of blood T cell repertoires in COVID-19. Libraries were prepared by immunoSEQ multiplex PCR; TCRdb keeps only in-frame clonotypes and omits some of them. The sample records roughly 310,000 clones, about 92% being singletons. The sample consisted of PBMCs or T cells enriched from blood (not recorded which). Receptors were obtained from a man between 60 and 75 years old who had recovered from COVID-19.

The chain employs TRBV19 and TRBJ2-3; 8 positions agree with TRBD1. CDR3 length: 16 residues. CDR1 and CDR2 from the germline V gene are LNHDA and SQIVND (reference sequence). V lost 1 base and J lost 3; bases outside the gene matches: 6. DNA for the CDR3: TGTGCCAGTAGTATAGGAGGACAGGGCGGGACAGATACGCAGTATTTT. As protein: CASSIGGQGGTDTQYF.

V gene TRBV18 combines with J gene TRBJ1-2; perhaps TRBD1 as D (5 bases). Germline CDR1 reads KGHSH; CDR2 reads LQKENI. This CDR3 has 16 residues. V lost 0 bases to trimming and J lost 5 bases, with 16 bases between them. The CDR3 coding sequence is TGTGCCAGCTCACCACCGATCCAGGGCCCTACGTATGGCTACACCTTC. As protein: CASSPPIQGPTYGYTF. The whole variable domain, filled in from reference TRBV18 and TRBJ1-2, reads NAGVMQNPRHLVRRRGQEARLRCSPMKGHSHVYWYRQLPEEGLKFMVYLQKENIIDESGMPKERFSAEFPKEGPSILRIQQVVRGDSAAYFCASSPPIQGPTYGYTFGSGTRLTVV.

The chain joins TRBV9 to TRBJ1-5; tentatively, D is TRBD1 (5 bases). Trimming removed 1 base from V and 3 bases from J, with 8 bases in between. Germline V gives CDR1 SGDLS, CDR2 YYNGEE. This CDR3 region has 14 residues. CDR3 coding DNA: TGTGCCAGCAGCGTACGGGACTCCAATCAGCCCCAGCATTTT. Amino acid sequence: CASSVRDSNQPQHF.

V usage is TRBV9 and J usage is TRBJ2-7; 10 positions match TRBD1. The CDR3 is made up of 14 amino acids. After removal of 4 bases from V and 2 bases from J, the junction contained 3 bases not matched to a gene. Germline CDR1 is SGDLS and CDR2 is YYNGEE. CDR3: CASSPGQGAYEQYF. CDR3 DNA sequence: TGTGCCAGCAGCCCTGGACAGGGGGCCTACGAGCAGTACTTC.

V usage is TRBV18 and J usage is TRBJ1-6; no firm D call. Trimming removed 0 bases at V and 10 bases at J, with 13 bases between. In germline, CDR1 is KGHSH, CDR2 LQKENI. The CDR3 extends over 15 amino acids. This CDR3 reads CASSPPGEGLSPLHF. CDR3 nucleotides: TGTGCCAGCTCACCACCGGGAGAAGGTCTATCACCCCTCCACTTT.

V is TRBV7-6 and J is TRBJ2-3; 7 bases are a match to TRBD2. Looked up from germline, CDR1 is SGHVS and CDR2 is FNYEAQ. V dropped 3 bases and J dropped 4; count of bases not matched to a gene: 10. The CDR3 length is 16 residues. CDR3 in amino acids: CASSFMAGVGADTQYF. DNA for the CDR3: TGTGCCAGCAGCTTTATGGCGGGAGTAGGTGCAGATACGCAGTATTTT.

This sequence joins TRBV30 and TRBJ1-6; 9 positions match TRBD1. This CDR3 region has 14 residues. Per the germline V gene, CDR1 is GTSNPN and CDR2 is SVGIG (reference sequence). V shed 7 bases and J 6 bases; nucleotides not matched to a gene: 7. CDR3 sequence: CASSTGGPNSPLHF. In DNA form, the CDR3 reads TGTGCCTCTTCAACAGGGGGCCCTAATTCACCCCTCCACTTT.

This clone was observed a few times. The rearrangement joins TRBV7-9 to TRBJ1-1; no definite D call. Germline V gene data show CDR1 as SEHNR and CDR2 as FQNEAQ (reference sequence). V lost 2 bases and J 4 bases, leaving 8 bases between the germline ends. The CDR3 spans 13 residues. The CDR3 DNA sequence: TGTGCCAGCAGCTTACAGACTCTCACTGAAGCTTTCTTT. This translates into CASSLQTLTEAFF.